One and the same sample provided the 11 T cell receptor beta chains below, sequenced in a study of technical replicates of blood from a handful of donors. The protocol was immunoSEQ multiplex PCR, while the TCRdb copy is restricted to in-frame clones and leaves out a portion. This sample has 55,000 to 75,000 clones, with over 85% found just once. The sample comprised PBMCs. All receptors come from a human donor in good health. Some clones in this sample may be carry-over from other donors' samples.

The rearrangement uses TRBV29-1 and TRBJ2-7; maybe TRBD1 (6 bases). The CDR3 is made up of 14 amino acids. CDR1 is SQVTM and CDR2 is ANQGSEA in the germline V gene. The V and J ends lost 4 bases and 0 bases respectively, with 13 bases between them. CDR3 nucleotide sequence: TGCAGCGTTGGAGGGGGTTACAGCTCCTACGAGCAGTACTTC. Translating gives CSVGGGYSSYEQYF.

The chain has TRBV29-1 and TRBJ2-1, with D possibly matching TRBD2 (6 bases). This CDR3 is built from 15 residues. CDR1 is SQVTM, CDR2 ANQGSEA, per germline. The V and J ends lost 1 base and 0 bases respectively, with 10 bases between them. Here the CDR3 DNA reads TGCAGCGTTGAAGCGCCCGGGAGCTCCTACAATGAGCAGTTCTTC. The encoded protein is CSVEAPGSSYNEQFF.

This chain links TRBV11-3 with TRBJ2-2, with 8 bases lining up with TRBD2. J was trimmed by 7 bases and V by 8 bases; bases with no gene match: 15. Germline V gene sequence: CDR1 SGHNT, CDR2 YENEEA. The CDR3 extends over 16 amino acids. Here the CDR3 DNA reads TGTGCCAGCTCCGCCGGGTTGGCGGGAGGTCGCGGGGAGCTGTTTTTT. It is translated as CASSAGLAGGRGELFF.

This rearrangement joins TRBV5-1 to TRBJ1-2; possibly TRBD1 for D (5 bases). Trimming took 1 base from V and 6 from J, leaving 16 bases between them. Germline V gene lookup returns CDR1 SGHRS and CDR2 YFSETQ. This CDR3 is built from 15 residues. The CDR3 bases are TGCGCCAGCAGCTTGAGTCAGGGATTGAGAGATGGCTACACCTTC. Encoded protein: CASSLSQGLRDGYTF.

The V gene is TRBV30, the J gene TRBJ2-5; no firm D call. This CDR3 is built from 13 residues. V lost 0 bases to trimming and J lost 3 bases, with 8 bases between them. The germline gives CDR1 GTSNPN, CDR2 SVGIG (reference sequence). CDR3: CAWSVRLKETQYF. The CDR3 region has the DNA TGTGCCTGGAGTGTCAGGCTAAAAGAGACCCAGTACTTC.

V gene TRBV2 combines with J gene TRBJ2-4, with 10 bases matching TRBD2. CDR3 length: 14 residues. Germline V gives CDR1 SNHLY, CDR2 FYNNEI. After removal of 6 bases from V and 8 bases from J, the junction contained 7 bases not matched to a gene. CDR3 region: CASRKSGRGDIQYF. DNA of the CDR3: TGTGCCAGCAGGAAAAGCGGGAGGGGGGACATTCAGTACTTC.

This chain uses TRBV7-9 with TRBJ1-1, with D tentatively TRBD1 (5 bases). The CDR3 loop spans 11 amino acids. V dropped 5 bases and J dropped 10 bases, with 11 bases sitting between them. CDR1 is SEHNR, CDR2 FQNEAQ, per germline (reference sequence). CDR3 bases: TGTGCCAGCAGCGAGGGACTACGAGCTTTCTTT. Translation: CASSEGLRAFF. Combining the CDR3 with reference TRBV7-9 and TRBJ1-1 gives the whole variable domain DTGVSQNPRHKITKRGQNVTFRCDPISEHNRLYWYRQTLGQGPEFLTYFQNEAQLEKSRLLSDRFSAERPKGSFSTLEIQRTEQGDSAMYLCASSEGLRAFFGQGTRLTVV.

The chain links TRBV11-3 to TRBJ2-3; TRBD2 agrees at 8 bases. Trimming removed 1 base from V and 1 base from J; junction bases left unmatched: 7. This CDR3 is built from 17 residues. Looked up from germline, CDR1 is SGHNT and CDR2 is YENEEA. CDR3 protein: CASSLGTSGGGTDTQYF. The CDR3, as DNA: TGTGCCAGCAGCTTAGGTACTAGCGGAGGAGGCACAGATACGCAGTATTTT.

The rearrangement uses TRBV10-3 and TRBJ2-2; 10 bases fit TRBD2. Trimming removed 11 bases from V and 1 base from J; junction bases left unmatched: 10. Germline V gives CDR1 ENHRY, CDR2 SYGVKD. The CDR3 spans 16 residues. This chain's CDR3 is CAAKAASGGNTGELFF. The CDR3 coding sequence is TGTGCCGCAAAGGCGGCTAGCGGGGGGAACACCGGGGAGCTGTTTTTT.

The chain joins TRBV5-1 to TRBJ2-6, with TRBD2 matching over 10 bases. Germline V gives CDR1 SGHRS, CDR2 YFSETQ. V shed 0 bases and J 0 bases; nucleotides not matched to a gene: 3. The CDR3 runs 18 residues. CDR3 sequence (DNA): TGCGCCAGCAGCTTGGAGGTAGCGGGGGGCTCTGGGGCCAACGTCCTGACTTTC. Translating gives CASSLEVAGGSGANVLTF.

In its sample, this clone was seen once. V is TRBV6-1 and J is TRBJ2-7; 10 bases are shared with TRBD1. Germline lookup yields CDR1 MNHNS and CDR2 SASEGT. V was pared by 4 bases and J by 0 bases, with 9 bases of the junction left unmatched. The CDR3 loop spans 17 amino acids. CDR3 sequence (DNA): TGTGCCAGCAGTGCCAGGACAGGGGGTGGGAGCTCCTACGAGCAGTACTTC. Encoded protein: CASSARTGGGSSYEQYF.